This entry lists 4 T cell receptor beta chains sequenced from one sample in a study of blood T cell repertoires in COVID-19. Assay: immunoSEQ multiplex PCR; the TCRdb copy retains only in-frame clones and omits some. The sample has 50,000 or so clones; roughly nine tenths are singletons. The source material was peripheral blood. Every receptor here comes from a man aged 70-80 years with active COVID-19.

This chain connects TRBV15 to TRBJ1-6, with D possibly being TRBD1 (5 bases). Germline CDR1 LNHNV, CDR2 YYDKDF (reference sequence). The CDR3 is 15 residues long. V shed 0 bases and J shed 9 bases, with 12 bases lying between them. This CDR3 is CATSRDSGRGSPLHF. The CDR3 DNA reads TGTGCCACCAGCAGAGATTCAGGGAGGGGTTCACCCCTCCACTTT.

V usage is TRBV13 and J usage is TRBJ2-7, with TRBD1 matching 9 bases. This CDR3 region has 14 residues. In germline, CDR1 is PRHDT, CDR2 FYEKMQ (reference sequence). Germline trimming cut 7 bases from V and 3 bases from J; bases unmatched to any gene: 7. In DNA, the CDR3 is TGTGCCAGCACGAGGGGGACAGGGCTCTACGAGCAGTACTTC. As protein: CASTRGTGLYEQYF.

The V gene is TRBV19, the J gene TRBJ1-5; D might be TRBD1 (5 bases). V was clipped by 3 bases and J by 3 bases, with 12 bases between them. This CDR3 contains 15 residues. CDR1 is LNHDA, CDR2 SQIVND, per germline (reference sequence). DNA of the CDR3: TGTGCCAGTAGTATGGAAGGAGGGGTCAATCAGCCCCAGCATTTT. Its protein product is CASSMEGGVNQPQHF.

The chain links TRBV30 to TRBJ2-1; D perhaps matches TRBD1 (5 bases). The germline V gene encodes CDR1 GTSNPN and CDR2 SVGIG (reference sequence). V was pared by 0 bases and J by 15 bases, with 18 bases between. CDR3 length: 13 residues. The CDR3 region is CAWSVLPQGKPFF. The CDR3 nucleotides read TGTGCCTGGAGTGTACTCCCCCAGGGCAAGCCGTTCTTC.